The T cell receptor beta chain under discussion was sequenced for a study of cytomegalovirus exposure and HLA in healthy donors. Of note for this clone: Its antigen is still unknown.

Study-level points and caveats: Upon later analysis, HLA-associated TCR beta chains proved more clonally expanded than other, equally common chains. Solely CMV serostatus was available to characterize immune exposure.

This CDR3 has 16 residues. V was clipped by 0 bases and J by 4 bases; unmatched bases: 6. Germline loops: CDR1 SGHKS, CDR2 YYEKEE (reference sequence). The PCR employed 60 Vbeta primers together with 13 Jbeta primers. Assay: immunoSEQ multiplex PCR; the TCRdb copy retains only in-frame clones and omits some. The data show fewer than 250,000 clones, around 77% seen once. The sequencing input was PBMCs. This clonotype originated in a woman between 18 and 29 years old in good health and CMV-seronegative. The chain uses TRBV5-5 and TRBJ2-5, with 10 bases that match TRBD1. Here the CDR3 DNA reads TGTGCCAGCAGCTTGGTATTGGGACAGGGGTTAGAGACCCAGTACTTC. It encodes CASSLVLGQGLETQYF.